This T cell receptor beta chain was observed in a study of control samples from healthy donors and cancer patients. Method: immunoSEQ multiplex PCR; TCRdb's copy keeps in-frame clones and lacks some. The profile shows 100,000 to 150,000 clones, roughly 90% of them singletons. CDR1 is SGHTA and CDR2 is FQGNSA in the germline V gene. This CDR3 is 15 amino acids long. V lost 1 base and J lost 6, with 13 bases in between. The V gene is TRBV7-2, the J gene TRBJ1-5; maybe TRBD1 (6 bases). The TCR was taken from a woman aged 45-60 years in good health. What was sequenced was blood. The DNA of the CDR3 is TGTGCCAGCAGCTTAGGGGGGGGGCTGAGTCAGCCCCAGCATTTT. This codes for CASSLGGGLSQPQHF.